This TCR beta chain was identified in a study of blood T cell repertoires in COVID-19. Study-level information: Specimens from acute and convalescent COVID-19 originated in the United States, Italy and Spain. PBMCs, B-cell-depleted T cells, or T cells were the source of the cDNA or gDNA that made up the material.

In the original workflow: Nucleated cell counts were estimated from reference gene primer amplification. The assay was immunoSEQ multiplex PCR, and TCRdb's table has in-frame clones only and misses some. That table is the source of V, J and clone size, and D and trimming were worked out from the DNA. The sample consists of about 160,000 clones, 85% of them appearing once. Sequences were obtained from peripheral blood. This sequence originates from a human donor with acute or convalescent COVID-19. The donor label of this sample is uncertain.

The CDR3 DNA reads TGTGCCTGGAGTGACGGGACAGGGGGCTTCCACGAGCAGTACTTC. Amino acids: CAWSDGTGGFHEQYF. The chain joins TRBV30 to TRBJ2-7, with 12 positions matching TRBD1. This CDR3 has 15 residues. V lost 1 base and J lost 5; bases outside the gene matches: 6. Germline lookup yields CDR1 GTSNPN and CDR2 SVGIG (reference sequence). Filled out from reference TRBV30 and TRBJ2-7, the complete variable domain reads SQTIHQWPATLVQPVGSPLSLECTVEGTSNPNLYWYRQAAGRGLQLLFYSVGIGQISSEVPQNLSASRPQDRQFILSSKKLLLSDSGFYLCAWSDGTGGFHEQYFGPGTRLTVT.